What follows is one TCR beta chain and its context. Treatment described: oral pan-JAK inhibitor, 5-10 mg twice daily. Alopecia areata patients gave lesional scalp punch biopsies and peripheral blood samples. The source of the sample is a study of CD8+ T cells in alopecia areata. RNA extraction was followed by reverse transcription into cDNA, which acted as the sequencing template. Clones were read by immunoSEQ multiplex PCR, and TCRdb kept only the in-frame ones, dropping some. The sample carries some 5,400 clones, about 71% recorded once. The source is a human donor with alopecia areata. Specimen: skin, collected at week 24, from a patient treated with tofacitinib.

The CDR3 protein is CASLLLAGGTDTQYF. The CDR3, as DNA: TGTGCCAGCCTCTTACTAGCGGGGGGCACAGATACGCAGTATTTT. The chain joins TRBV27 to TRBJ2-3; 11 bases map to TRBD2. Germline loops: CDR1 MNHEY, CDR2 SMNVEV (reference sequence). J lost 1 base, V lost 8 bases, and 5 bases had no gene match. The CDR3 totals 15 residues.